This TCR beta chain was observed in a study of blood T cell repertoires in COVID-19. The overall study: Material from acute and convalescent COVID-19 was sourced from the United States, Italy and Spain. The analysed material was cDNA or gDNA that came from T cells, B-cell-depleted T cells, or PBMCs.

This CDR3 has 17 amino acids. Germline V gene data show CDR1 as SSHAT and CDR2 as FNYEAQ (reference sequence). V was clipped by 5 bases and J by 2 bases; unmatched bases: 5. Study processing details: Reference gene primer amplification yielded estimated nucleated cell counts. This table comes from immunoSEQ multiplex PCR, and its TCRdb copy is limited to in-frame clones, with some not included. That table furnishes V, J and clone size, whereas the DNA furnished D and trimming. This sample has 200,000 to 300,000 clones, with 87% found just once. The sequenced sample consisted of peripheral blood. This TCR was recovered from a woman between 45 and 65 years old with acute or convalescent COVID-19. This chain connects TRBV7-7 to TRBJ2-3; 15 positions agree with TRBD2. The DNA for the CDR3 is TGTGCCAGCAGCCCGGGGACTAGCGGGAGGCACACAGATACGCAGTATTTT. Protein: CASSPGTSGRHTDTQYF.